The 15 T cell receptor beta chains below all came from one sample that was sequenced in a study of blood T cell repertoires in COVID-19. Libraries were prepared by immunoSEQ multiplex PCR; TCRdb keeps only in-frame clonotypes and omits some of them. Among around 120,000 clones listed, about 88% were seen once. Material for sequencing was peripheral blood. These receptors all come from a man in his fifties with active COVID-19.

The chain links TRBV7-9 to TRBJ2-3; D unclear. The CDR3 has 13 residues. Trimming took off 5 bases at V and 0 bases at J, with 6 bases between the two ends. In germline, CDR1 is SEHNR, CDR2 FQNEAQ (reference sequence). CDR3 region: CASSQHSTDTQYF. The CDR3 DNA sequence: TGTGCCAGCAGCCAACATAGCACAGATACGCAGTATTTT.

The chain recombines TRBV18 with TRBJ1-5, with D perhaps matching TRBD1 (6 bases). Trimming stripped 3 bases from V and 2 bases from J, with 11 bases between. The CDR3 extends over 15 amino acids. Germline CDR1 and CDR2: KGHSH and LQKENI. Here the CDR3 reads CASSPREGGNQPQHF. Written as DNA, the CDR3 is TGTGCCAGCTCACCCAGGGAGGGGGGCAATCAGCCCCAGCATTTT.

The V gene is TRBV6-5, the J gene TRBJ2-3; D possibly corresponds to TRBD2 (7 bases). Germline CDR1 is MNHEY and CDR2 is SVGAGI. This CDR3 has 15 residues. V lost 6 bases and J lost 5, with 18 bases in between. The CDR3 sequence: CASRRGGVIGDTQYF. The CDR3 nucleotides read TGTGCCAGCAGGAGGGGGGGGGTGATCGGAGATACGCAGTATTTT.

CDR3 bases: TGTGCCAGTAGTATAACCGGGACTTCTAATCAGCCCCAGCATTTT. This translates into CASSITGTSNQPQHF. V usage is TRBV19 and J usage is TRBJ1-5, with TRBD1 as a possible D gene (5 bases). Germline loops: CDR1 LNHDA, CDR2 SQIVND (reference sequence). The CDR3 has 15 residues. Trimming left V 2 bases short and J 4 bases short, with 12 bases between.

The chain carries TRBV15 and TRBJ2-5; a possible D gene is TRBD2 (5 bases). CDR1 LNHNV and CDR2 YYDKDF come from the germline V gene (reference sequence). Trimming removed 3 bases from V and 5 bases from J, with 10 bases in between. The CDR3 is 13 residues long. The CDR3 sequence is CATSRGVEETQYF. The CDR3 DNA sequence: TGTGCCACCAGCAGGGGAGTTGAGGAGACCCAGTACTTC. The variable domain in full, completed from reference TRBV15 and TRBJ2-5, reads DAMVIQNPRYQVTQFGKPVTLSCSQTLNHNVMYWYQQKSSQAPKLLFHYYDKDFNNEADTPDNFQSRRPNTSFCFLDIRSPGLGDTAMYLCATSRGVEETQYFGPGTRLLVL.

For the CDR3, the DNA is TGTGCCAGTAGTATAGGTCTCACTAGCGGGACTGTTAGGAACATTCAGTACTTC. Its translation is CASSIGLTSGTVRNIQYF. The chain links TRBV19 to TRBJ2-4; TRBD2 matches at 10 bases. Trimming at V came to 1 base and at J to 7 bases, leaving 13 bases not matched to a gene. Germline CDR1 is LNHDA and CDR2 is SQIVND (reference sequence). This CDR3 comprises 18 residues.

The CDR3 DNA reads as TGCAGCGTTTTAACGGGGAGCACTGAAGCTTTCTTT. Amino acid sequence: CSVLTGSTEAFF. This chain connects TRBV29-1 to TRBJ1-1; D uncertain. Germline CDR1 and CDR2: SQVTM and ANQGSEA. This CDR3 is 12 amino acids long. V lost 5 bases, J lost 4 bases, and 11 bases lay in between.

The CDR3 protein is CASSPPAGALAGELFF. The CDR3, as DNA: TGTGCCAGCAGCCCTCCTGCGGGGGCCCTCGCCGGGGAGCTGTTTTTT. This chain joins TRBV7-6 and TRBJ2-2; D may be TRBD2 (7 bases). Trimming removed 5 bases at V and 6 bases at J, with 19 bases between. CDR1 is SGHVS, CDR2 FNYEAQ, per germline. The CDR3 is 16 amino acids.

This sequence joins TRBV10-1 and TRBJ2-3; D perhaps matches TRBD1 (6 bases). The germline gives CDR1 WNHNN, CDR2 SYGVQD (reference sequence). V shed 5 bases and J shed 0 bases, with 9 bases lying between them. The CDR3 is made up of 14 amino acids. The CDR3 DNA follows: TGCGCCAGCAGTCCCGACAGGAGCACAGATACGCAGTATTTT. This sequence encodes CASSPDRSTDTQYF.

This rearrangement joins TRBV18 to TRBJ1-5; tentative D call: TRBD1 (5 bases). This CDR3 is 17 amino acids long. The V end lost 3 bases, the J end lost 3 bases, and 18 bases lay between the germline ends. The V gene's germline CDR1 is KGHSH and CDR2 LQKENI. CDR3 sequence: CASSPIRAVGLNQPQHF. The DNA of the CDR3 is TGTGCCAGCTCACCCATTCGAGCAGTGGGGCTCAATCAGCCCCAGCATTTT.

The V and J genes are TRBV12-5 and TRBJ1-2; the D gene is possibly TRBD1 (6 bases). Germline V gene lookup returns CDR1 LGHNT and CDR2 FRNRAP. V lost 7 bases and J 6 bases, leaving 18 bases between the germline ends. The CDR3 is 14 residues long. CDR3 coding DNA: TGTGCTAGTGCCCTGGCAGGGGCTAGGAATGGCTACACCTTC. Protein sequence: CASALAGARNGYTF.

The V call is TRBV11-3, the J call TRBJ2-3; 8 nucleotides align to TRBD2. V lost 5 bases to trimming and J lost 2 bases; unmatched junction nucleotides: 3. This CDR3 region has 14 residues. In germline, CDR1 is SGHNT, CDR2 YENEEA. CDR3 protein: CASSQAGATDTQYF. CDR3 nucleotides: TGTGCCAGCAGCCAAGCGGGAGCCACAGATACGCAGTATTTT.

In this sample, this clone turned up a few times. The rearrangement uses TRBV5-6 and TRBJ2-3, with D possibly matching TRBD2 (6 bases). The CDR3 is made up of 13 amino acids. The V end was cut by 4 bases, the J end by 6 bases, with 12 bases between. Germline V gene sequence: CDR1 SGHDT, CDR2 YYEEEE. The CDR3 here is CASSGLLADTQYF. As DNA, the CDR3 is TGTGCCAGCAGCGGGCTACTAGCCGATACGCAGTATTTT.

The gene calls are TRBV7-8 and TRBJ2-5; TRBD2 is a possible D gene (5 bases). The germline V gene encodes CDR1 SGHVS and CDR2 FQNEAQ. This CDR3 region has 16 residues. V gave up 2 bases and J gave up 2 bases, with 15 bases separating them. The DNA for the CDR3 is TGTGCCAGCAGCTTATGGGGTAGCGCGAAACAAGAGACCCAGTACTTC. This codes for CASSLWGSAKQETQYF.

The chain couples TRBV7-9 to TRBJ2-2; 9 bases fit TRBD1. With V trimmed by 4 bases and J by 2 bases, 2 bases remained unmatched. The CDR3 runs to 15 residues. CDR1 SEHNR and CDR2 FQNEAQ come from the germline V gene (reference sequence). The CDR3 bases are TGTGCCAGCAGCTGGGGACAGGGAAACACCGGGGAGCTGTTTTTT. This translates into CASSWGQGNTGELFF.